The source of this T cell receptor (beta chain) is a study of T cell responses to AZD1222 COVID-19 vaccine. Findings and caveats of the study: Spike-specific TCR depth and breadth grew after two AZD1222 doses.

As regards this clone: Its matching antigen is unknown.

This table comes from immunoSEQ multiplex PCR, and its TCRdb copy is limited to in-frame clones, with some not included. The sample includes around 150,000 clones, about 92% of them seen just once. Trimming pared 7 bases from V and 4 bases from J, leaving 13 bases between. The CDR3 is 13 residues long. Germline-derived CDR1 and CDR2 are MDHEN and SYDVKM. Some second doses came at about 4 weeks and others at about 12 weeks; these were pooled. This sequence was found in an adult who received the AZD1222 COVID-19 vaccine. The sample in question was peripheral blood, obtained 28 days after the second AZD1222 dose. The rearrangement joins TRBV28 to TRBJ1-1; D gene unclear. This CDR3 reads CASTPHIGTEAFF. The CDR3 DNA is TGTGCCAGCACCCCTCACATAGGCACTGAAGCTTTCTTT.